This is a list of T cell receptor beta chains from one sample in a study of tumor-infiltrating lymphocytes in primary liver carcinoma. TCRdb used MiXCR to reprocess the multiplex PCR reads, holding one entry per CDR3 protein. Here the sample spans some 64,000 distinct CDR3 sequences, roughly 70% being singletons. Sequenced: liver tumor tissue from sampling region 4. The receptors were gathered from a man aged 40-50 years with primary liver carcinoma and hepatitis B virus infection. CDR3s include the opening cysteine and the closing phenylalanine or tryptophan. Fields, in order: D gene, V gene, clone size, J gene, CDR3 protein, CDR3 DNA. D genes are given only for firm matches. The size of a clone is reported for some rows only, either as once, few or many, or as a class for expanded clones.

d_call: NA; v_call: TRBV29-1; clone_size: NA; j_call: TRBJ2-2; cdr3_aa: CSVRGAGTGELFF; cdr3_nt: TGCAGTGTCAGAGGTGCGGGAACCGGGGAGCTGTTTTTT
d_call: NA; v_call: TRBV12-3/TRBV12-4; clone_size: NA; j_call: TRBJ2-1; cdr3_aa: CASDLGQKNEQFF; cdr3_nt: TGTGCCAGCGATCTCGGACAGAAGAATGAGCAGTTCTTC
d_call: NA; v_call: TRBV5-6; clone_size: once; j_call: TRBJ1-6; cdr3_aa: CSSSPRTPVKSPLHF; cdr3_nt: TGTTCCAGCAGCCCAAGGACTCCAGTGAAATCACCCCTCCACTTT
d_call: NA; v_call: TRBV14; clone_size: NA; j_call: TRBJ2-1; cdr3_aa: CASSQGYRIGTYNEKFF; cdr3_nt: TGTGCCAGCAGCCAAGGTTACCGGATAGGAACCTACAATGAGAAGTTCTTC
d_call: TRBD2; v_call: TRBV11-2; clone_size: NA; j_call: TRBJ2-5; cdr3_aa: CASNQTPGGGKGTQYF; cdr3_nt: TGTGCCAGTAACCAAACTCCAGGCGGGGGGAAAGGGACCCAGTACTTC
d_call: TRBD1; v_call: TRBV28; clone_size: many; j_call: TRBJ2-7; cdr3_aa: CASSREGQGAYEQYF; cdr3_nt: TGTGCCAGCAGTCGGGAGGGACAGGGGGCGTACGAGCAGTACTTC
d_call: TRBD1; v_call: TRBV12-3/TRBV12-4; clone_size: NA; j_call: TRBJ2-3; cdr3_aa: CASRYETGGENTQYF; cdr3_nt: TGTGCCAGTAGATACGAGACAGGGGGCGAAAATACGCAGTATTTT
d_call: TRBD1; v_call: TRBV29-1; clone_size: NA; j_call: TRBJ1-2; cdr3_aa: CSVDQGVDYGYTF; cdr3_nt: TGCAGCGTCGATCAGGGGGTGGATTATGGCTACACCTTC
d_call: NA; v_call: TRBV5-4; clone_size: few; j_call: TRBJ2-2; cdr3_aa: CASSMGGGGMTGELFF; cdr3_nt: TGTGCCAGCAGCATGGGAGGTGGCGGAATGACCGGGGAGCTGTTTTTT
d_call: NA; v_call: TRBV6-1; clone_size: NA; j_call: TRBJ2-5; cdr3_aa: CASTRAEPGQETKYF; cdr3_nt: TGTGCCAGCACGAGGGCCGAGCCTGGACAAGAGACCAAGTACTTC
d_call: NA; v_call: TRBV29-1; clone_size: NA; j_call: TRBJ2-3; cdr3_aa: CSAQWRRTDTQYF; cdr3_nt: TGCAGCGCCCAGTGGAGGCGCACAGATACGCAGTATTTT
d_call: NA; v_call: TRBV11-2; clone_size: NA; j_call: TRBJ1-1; cdr3_aa: CASNRDRVGVFTEAFF; cdr3_nt: TGTGCCAGCAACCGAGATAGGGTAGGGGTCTTCACTGAAGCTTTCTTT
d_call: NA; v_call: TRBV11-2; clone_size: NA; j_call: TRBJ2-2; cdr3_aa: CTSSLASGGANTEELFF; cdr3_nt: TGTACCAGCAGCTTAGCATCAGGAGGGGCGAACACTGAGGAGCTGTTTTTT
d_call: TRBD2; v_call: TRBV5-4; clone_size: few; j_call: TRBJ2-3; cdr3_aa: CASSSGLAGEVDTQYF; cdr3_nt: TGTGCCAGCAGCTCAGGACTAGCGGGAGAGGTAGATACGCAGTATTTT
d_call: NA; v_call: TRBV6-5; clone_size: NA; j_call: TRBJ2-3; cdr3_aa: CASSYRRPDTDTEYF; cdr3_nt: TGTGCCAGTAGTTACCGTCGGCCCGACACAGATACGGAGTATTTT
d_call: TRBD1; v_call: TRBV28; clone_size: NA; j_call: TRBJ2-7; cdr3_aa: CASVGQGHEHYF; cdr3_nt: TGTGCCAGCGTGGGACAGGGCCACGAGCACTACTTC
d_call: NA; v_call: TRBV6-2/TRBV6-3; clone_size: NA; j_call: TRBJ2-2; cdr3_aa: CDSSYTVNTGELFF; cdr3_nt: TGTGACAGCAGTTACACGGTTAACACCGGGGAGCTGTTTTTT
d_call: NA; v_call: TRBV7-8; clone_size: once; j_call: TRBJ2-7; cdr3_aa: CASSFDSAYEKYF; cdr3_nt: TGTGCCAGCAGCTTTGACTCCGCATACGAGAAGTACTTC
d_call: TRBD1; v_call: TRBV4-2; clone_size: NA; j_call: TRBJ1-2; cdr3_aa: CASSQVGTGGATSGYTF; cdr3_nt: TGTGCCAGCAGCCAAGTAGGGACAGGGGGCGCAACGAGTGGCTACACCTTC
d_call: NA; v_call: TRBV29-1; clone_size: once; j_call: TRBJ1-1; cdr3_aa: CSVAGGWGMNTEAIF; cdr3_nt: TGCAGCGTTGCAGGCGGCTGGGGGATGAACACTGAAGCTATCTTT
d_call: TRBD1; v_call: TRBV12-3/TRBV12-4; clone_size: NA; j_call: TRBJ1-2; cdr3_aa: CGSLTGAGYTF; cdr3_nt: TGTGGCAGTTTGACAGGGGCTGGCTACACCTTC
d_call: NA; v_call: TRBV28; clone_size: NA; j_call: TRBJ2-2; cdr3_aa: CASLRGVRSGELFF; cdr3_nt: TGTGCTAGCCTTAGGGGGGTTCGGTCCGGGGAGCTGTTTTTT
d_call: NA; v_call: TRBV12-5; clone_size: NA; j_call: TRBJ2-3; cdr3_aa: CASGFGAREQYF; cdr3_nt: TGTGCCAGTGGCTTCGGCGCGAGAGAGCAGTATTTT
d_call: TRBD1; v_call: TRBV5-1; clone_size: NA; j_call: TRBJ1-2; cdr3_aa: CASSSPSSSRDRNYGYAF; cdr3_nt: TGCGCCAGCAGCTCCCCCTCGTCTTCTCGGGACAGGAACTATGGATACGCCTTC
d_call: NA; v_call: TRBV6-1; clone_size: NA; j_call: TRBJ2-6; cdr3_aa: CASSERETTNSGANVLTF; cdr3_nt: TGTGCCAGCAGTGAACGGGAGACGACTAACTCTGGGGCCAACGTCCTGACTTTC
d_call: NA; v_call: TRBV7-2; clone_size: NA; j_call: TRBJ2-3; cdr3_aa: CARSSFTDTQYF; cdr3_nt: TGTGCCAGGAGCTCCTTCACAGATACGCAGTATTTT